Below, 17 T cell receptor beta chains from the same sample are listed, as sequenced in a study of T cell responses to AZD1222 COVID-19 vaccine. The data were produced by immunoSEQ multiplex PCR, yet TCRdb's version contains in-frame clones alone and is incomplete. The sample lists 150,000 to 200,000 clones; approximately 92% were seen once. The sample in question was peripheral blood, obtained on day 0 of AZD1222 vaccination. The receptor set was obtained from an adult in good health.

V is TRBV27 and J is TRBJ2-3, with a possible D match to TRBD2 (5 bases). The CDR3 has 16 amino acids. Deletions cut 5 bases from V and 3 bases from J, with 18 bases between. CDR1 is MNHEY, CDR2 SMNVEV, per germline (reference sequence). CDR3 residues: CASSISDWYSTDTQYF. In DNA form, the CDR3 reads TGTGCCAGCAGTATCTCGGACTGGTACTCGACAGATACGCAGTATTTT.

This chain uses TRBV7-3 with TRBJ1-2; TRBD1 matches 8 bases. The CDR3 spans 13 residues. The junction had 5 bases not matched to a gene; V was cut back by 5 bases and J by 6 bases. Germline-derived CDR1 and CDR2 are SGHTA and FQGTGA. The CDR3 region has the DNA TGTGCCAGCAGCACTGGACAGGGAAATGGCTACACCTTC. Residues: CASSTGQGNGYTF.

The chain combines TRBV7-9 with TRBJ1-4; tentatively, D is TRBD1 (5 bases). CDR3 length equals 17 residues. V was trimmed by 5 bases and J by 4 bases, leaving 20 bases between them. Germline loops: CDR1 SEHNR, CDR2 FQNEAQ (reference sequence). CDR3 in amino acids: CASSPLGSGTVNEKLFF. Here the CDR3 DNA reads TGTGCCAGCAGCCCCTTGGGATCCGGGACGGTTAATGAAAAACTGTTTTTT.

V and J are TRBV2 and TRBJ1-1; D remains unclear. V was trimmed by 6 bases and J by 5 bases, leaving 10 bases between them. Germline assignment: CDR1 SNHLY and CDR2 FYNNEI. The length of the CDR3 is 12 residues. Written as DNA, the CDR3 is TGTGCCAGCAGCGCCAGAAGAACTGAAGCTTTCTTT. It translates to CASSARRTEAFF.

V usage is TRBV18 and J usage is TRBJ1-1; D is unresolved. The CDR3 has 14 residues. CDR1 and CDR2 from the germline V gene are KGHSH and LQKENI. V lost 2 bases and J 4 bases, leaving 11 bases between the germline ends. In DNA form, the CDR3 reads TGTGCCAGCTCACCATCCGGGATTGGCACTGAAGCTTTCTTT. It codes for CASSPSGIGTEAFF.

The CDR3 nucleotides read TGCAGCGTCGGGGAAGAGACCCAGTACTTC. It translates to CSVGEETQYF. The chain employs TRBV29-1 and TRBJ2-5; D is possibly TRBD2 (5 bases). From germline, CDR1 is SQVTM and CDR2 ANQGSEA. V was pared by 6 bases and J by 3 bases, with 5 bases between. The CDR3 has 10 residues.

About this clone itself: This sample includes further DNA sequences coding for the same CDR3. The chain has TRBV18 and TRBJ1-1, with D unclear. The CDR3 has 13 amino acids. The germline V gene encodes CDR1 KGHSH and CDR2 LQKENI. V lost 3 bases and J lost 1, with 6 bases in between. DNA for the CDR3: TGTGCCAGCTCACCTGGAGAGAACACTGAAGCTTTCTTT. As protein: CASSPGENTEAFF.

The chain combines TRBV6-5 with TRBJ1-2, with D unresolved. V shed 6 bases and J shed 8 bases, with 10 bases lying between them. Germline assignment: CDR1 MNHEY and CDR2 SVGAGI. This CDR3 has 11 residues. CDR3 DNA: TGTGCCAGCAGGTCTGGGTACGGCTACACCTTC. Translating gives CASRSGYGYTF.

The chain employs TRBV7-9 and TRBJ1-3; the D is unclear. The length of the CDR3 is 12 residues. The ends were cut back, 8 bases at V and 10 bases at J, with 15 bases in the middle. Germline CDR1 reads SEHNR; CDR2 reads FQNEAQ (reference sequence). The chain's CDR3 is CASAVGQTTIYF. DNA for the CDR3: TGTGCCAGCGCTGTGGGCCAGACTACCATATATTTT.

This clone was detected once. CDR3 loop: CASSTAGTALYGYTF. CDR3 coding DNA: TGTGCCAGCAGTACCGCCGGGACCGCTCTCTATGGCTACACCTTC. The gene calls are TRBV27 and TRBJ1-2, with D possibly TRBD1 on 5 matching bases. Between the trimmed V and J ends, which lost 5 bases and 4 bases, there was a span of 17 bases. The CDR3 consists of 15 residues. Germline V CDR1 and CDR2: MNHEY, SMNVEV (reference sequence).

The V gene is TRBV7-9, the J gene TRBJ1-2; TRBD1 matches 7 bases. The V and J ends lost 8 bases and 3 bases, in that order; junction bases with no gene match: 12. From germline, CDR1 is SEHNR and CDR2 FQNEAQ (reference sequence). CDR3 length: 15 amino acids. DNA of the CDR3: TGTGCCAGCTGGGGGGAACAGGGGATGGACTATGGCTACACCTTC. As protein: CASWGEQGMDYGYTF. Full variable domain (remainder filled in from reference TRBV7-9 and TRBJ1-2): DTGVSQNPRHKITKRGQNVTFRCDPISEHNRLYWYRQTLGQGPEFLTYFQNEAQLEKSRLLSDRFSAERPKGSFSTLEIQRTEQGDSAMYLCASWGEQGMDYGYTFGSGTRLTVV.

CDR3 nucleotide sequence: TGTGCCAGTACTCCTAGGGGACCTGGCAATCAGCCCCAGCATTTT. Translated: CASTPRGPGNQPQHF. The chain uses TRBV19 and TRBJ1-5; D is perhaps TRBD1 (5 bases). The V and J ends lost 7 bases and 2 bases respectively, with 15 bases between them. The CDR3 consists of 15 residues. Germline CDR1 LNHDA, CDR2 SQIVND (reference sequence).

This chain links TRBV5-1 with TRBJ2-2; no reliable D call. CDR3 size: 12 residues. Germline CDR1 and CDR2: SGHRS and YFSETQ. Between the trimmed V and J ends, which lost 3 bases and 6 bases, there was a span of 6 bases. In DNA, the CDR3 is TGCGCCAGCAGCTCGGGCGCCGGGGAGCTGTTTTTT. Its translation: CASSSGAGELFF.

The CDR3: CASSSGQGNSPLHF. CDR3 in DNA: TGTGCCAGCAGTTCGGGACAGGGAAATTCACCCCTCCACTTT. J is TRBJ1-6 and V is TRBV28, with 9 bases that match TRBD1. J gave up 7 bases and V 4 bases, and 2 bases lay outside the gene matches. CDR1 and CDR2 (germline): MDHEN, SYDVKM. The CDR3 length is 14 residues.

This clone was recorded a few times. This CDR3 is also generated by other DNA sequences in the sample. The rearrangement joins TRBV2 to TRBJ2-2; D is uncertain. V lost 7 bases to trimming and J lost 3 bases, with 6 bases between them. This CDR3 has 12 residues. Per germline, CDR1 SNHLY and CDR2 FYNNEI. The CDR3 DNA sequence: TGTGCCAGCACCGGAGACACCGGGGAGCTGTTTTTT. Residues: CASTGDTGELFF.

The chain couples TRBV29-1 to TRBJ1-5; no definite D call. V lost 5 bases and J 8 bases, leaving 16 bases between the germline ends. Looked up from germline, CDR1 is SQVTM and CDR2 is ANQGSEA. CDR3 length: 13 residues. The CDR3 nucleotides are TGCAGCGTTCGTTCGGCCCCTTATGAGCCCCAGCATTTT. It is translated as CSVRSAPYEPQHF. Combining the CDR3 with reference TRBV29-1 and TRBJ1-5 gives the whole variable domain SAVISQKPSRDICQRGTSLTIQCQVDSQVTMMFWYRQQPGQSLTLIATANQGSEATYESGFVIDKFPISRPNLTFSTLTVSNMSPEDSSIYLCSVRSAPYEPQHFGDGTRLSIL.

V usage is TRBV2 and J usage is TRBJ2-7, with unresolved D. The CDR3 consists of 13 residues. Germline V lookup: CDR1 SNHLY, CDR2 FYNNEI. V shed 11 bases and J shed 4 bases, with 18 bases lying between them. CDR3 bases: TGTGCCGCCCAATCGGACGGCACTTACGAGCAGTACTTC. Translation gives CAAQSDGTYEQYF.